This is a list of T cell receptor beta chains from one sample in a study of shared clonotypes between healthy human individuals. Clones were read by immunoSEQ multiplex PCR, and TCRdb kept only the in-frame ones, dropping some. In the table there are about 2.1 million clones, roughly 93% of which are singletons. Specimen: naive CD8+ T cells from PBMCs. The receptors here all came from a man between 18 and 29 years old in good health. Some clones in this sample may be carry-over from other donors' samples. Each CDR3 is given with its conserved first and last residue. A D gene is named only where the DNA matches it firmly. Not all rows give a size; the values are once, few, many and, for expanded clones, a class.

abundance,d_gene,j_gene,v_gene,CDR3nt,CDR3aa
.,TRBD1,TRBJ1-1,TRBV28,TGTGCCAGCAGTGCAACCGGGACAGGAATGAACACTGAAGCTTTCTTT,CASSATGTGMNTEAFF
.,.,TRBJ2-2,TRBV27,TGTGCCAGCAGTCTCGGGATTGGTACCGGGGAGCTGTTTTTT,CASSLGIGTGELFF
.,TRBD2,TRBJ2-3,TRBV27,TGTGCCAGCAGTCCCCGGGGGGGGCCCCCTACTAGCACAGATACGCAGTATTTT,CASSPRGGPPTSTDTQYF
once,.,TRBJ2-5,TRBV7-9,TGTGCCAGCATCTCTTGGGGGGACCCGTTGAAAGAGACCCAGTACTTC,CASISWGDPLKETQYF
.,.,TRBJ2-6,TRBV9,TGTGCCAGCAGCGTAAGGGGTGTTGGGGCCAACGTCCTGACTTTC,CASSVRGVGANVLTF
.,.,TRBJ1-1,TRBV13,TGTGCCAGCAGCTTCCGGGGGGCCGGTGAACAAACTGAAGCTTTCTTT,CASSFRGAGEQTEAFF
.,.,TRBJ2-1,TRBV28,TGTGCCAGCAGTTTGTTCACCGTCAAAAAGCAAAACAATGAGCAGTTCTTC,CASSLFTVKKQNNEQFF
.,.,TRBJ2-7,TRBV29-1,TGCAGCGTTGGAACAGGGTCCTACGAGCAGTACTTC,CSVGTGSYEQYF
few,.,TRBJ1-1,TRBV6-1,TGTGCCAGCAGTGTAACAGGGCTGTTCTCCGCTTTCTTT,CASSVTGLFSAFF
.,.,TRBJ2-5,TRBV27,TGTGCCAGCAGTGCCATAAACAGGGCCGCCTCTGGGGGGACCCAGTACTTC,CASSAINRAASGGTQYF
.,.,TRBJ2-1,TRBV27,TGTGCCAGCAGTCCCTCTGTAGCGACATCCTACAATGAGCAGTTCTTC,CASSPSVATSYNEQFF
.,.,TRBJ1-2,TRBV7-9,TGTGCCAGCAGCTTAGCGGACAGAGCTAACTATGGCTACACCTTC,CASSLADRANYGYTF
once,.,TRBJ2-7,TRBV6-5,TGTGCCAGCAGTTCCCTAGCGGAGCAGTACTTC,CASSSLAEQYF
.,.,TRBJ2-7,TRBV27,TGTGCCACCGCGGACAGCTCCTACGAGCAGTACTTC,CATADSSYEQYF
.,TRBD2,TRBJ2-7,TRBV28,TGTGCCAGCAGAGTAGCGGGAAGCTACGAGCAGTACTTC,CASRVAGSYEQYF